Below are 22 T cell receptor beta chains sequenced from a single sample in a study of blood T cells in healthy people across ages (dated by TCRdb to about 2015). Library preparation was by 5' RACE. Data came from an Illumina HiSeq 2500. A second PCR of roughly 6 to 11 cycles was run with a J-beta primer mix and a sample-barcoded 5' primer. TCRdb reprocessing: public reads trimmed at Q25 with fastp, clones called with MiXCR, in-frame beta chains kept. Entries are consolidated by CDR3 protein sequence, retaining the most common genes and DNA. In this sample the table shows about 1,800,000 distinct CDR3 sequences, 28% of which occur a single time. The ten largest clones add up to roughly 8.2% of the sample. Sequencing was performed on blood. These receptors were collected from a woman between 25 and 40 years old in good health.

The V and J genes are TRBV7-2 and TRBJ2-2; D gene uncertain. The CDR3 length is 16 residues. The germline V gene encodes CDR1 SGHTA and CDR2 FQGNSA. Trimming removed 1 base from V and 1 base from J, with 10 bases in between. The CDR3 DNA reads as TGTGCCAGCAGCTTAGGAGGTGGGGTGAACACCGGGGAGCTGTTTTTT. As protein: CASSLGGGVNTGELFF.

The table lists this clonotype with a few counts. The chain has TRBV20-1 and TRBJ2-1; 8 positions agree with TRBD2. V lost 3 bases and J lost 2; bases outside the gene matches: 3. Germline V gives CDR1 DFQATT, CDR2 SNEGSKA (reference sequence). The CDR3 runs to 14 residues. CDR3 nucleotides: TGCAGTGCTAGGGAGCGGGAGCCCTACAATGAGCAGTTCTTC. It specifies CSAREREPYNEQFF.

The sample holds a few counts of this clonotype. The chain uses TRBV11-3 and TRBJ2-3; D possibly corresponds to TRBD1 (6 bases). Trimming pared 4 bases from V and 4 bases from J, leaving 12 bases between. This CDR3 spans 14 amino acids. Looked up from germline, CDR1 is SGHNT and CDR2 is YENEEA. DNA of the CDR3: TGTGCCAGCAGCTCTCAGGCAGGGGCAGATACGCAGTATTTT. It yields the protein CASSSQAGADTQYF.

This clonotype appeared many times. The V call is TRBV29-1, the J call TRBJ2-5, with D tentatively TRBD2 (6 bases). V lost 4 bases to trimming and J lost 5 bases, with 11 bases between them. CDR3 length: 12 residues. Germline values: CDR1 SQVTM, CDR2 ANQGSEA. CDR3 bases: TGCAGCGTTGCCGGGAGATCTGAGACCCAGTACTTC. Residues: CSVAGRSETQYF.

The CDR3 DNA reads TGTGCCAGCAGCCAGTACGGGTATACGCAGTATTTT. Translated: CASSQYGYTQYF. This sequence joins TRBV3-1 and TRBJ2-3; no reliable D call. Germline V CDR1 and CDR2: LGHDT, YNNKEL (reference sequence). V shed 3 bases and J shed 7 bases, with 8 bases lying between them. CDR3 length: 12 amino acids.

This clonotype was seen only a few times. The CDR3: CASSWTGKSETQYF. CDR3 in DNA: TGTGCCAGCAGTTGGACAGGGAAGAGCGAGACCCAGTACTTC. The rearrangement links TRBV6-2 or TRBV6-3 to TRBJ2-5; 8 bases are a match to TRBD1. Germline trimming cut 4 bases from V and 5 bases from J; bases unmatched to any gene: 6. The CDR3 length is 14 residues. Germline V gene lookup returns CDR1 MNHEY and CDR2 SVGEGT.

As to this clonotype: The junction departs from germline at one end; a sequencing error may be responsible. The chain combines TRBV20-1 with TRBJ1-4; 10 positions match TRBD1. The CDR3 is 16 amino acids. Per germline, CDR1 DFQATT and CDR2 SNEGSKA (reference sequence). The CDR3 region has the DNA TGCAGTGCTGAAGACAGGGGGCTTCCTACTAATGAAAAGCTGTTTTTT. Translation gives CSAEDRGLPTNEKLFF.

This clonotype was detected once. The V call is TRBV5-1, the J call TRBJ1-1, with 8 positions matching TRBD1. The CDR3 extends over 12 amino acids. J lost 10 bases, V lost 5 bases, and 7 bases had no gene match. CDR1 and CDR2 from the germline V gene are SGHRS and YFSETQ. The CDR3 loop is CASRSGTGLAFF. CDR3 sequence (DNA): TGCGCCAGCAGATCAGGGACAGGCCTAGCTTTCTTT.

This chain joins TRBV20-1 and TRBJ2-2, with D perhaps TRBD1 (6 bases). This CDR3 region has 13 residues. Germline V lookup: CDR1 DFQATT, CDR2 SNEGSKA (reference sequence). V lost 6 bases and J 4 bases, leaving 12 bases between the germline ends. The CDR3 spells CSAAKGVTGELFF. In DNA form, the CDR3 reads TGCAGTGCCGCGAAGGGGGTCACCGGGGAGCTGTTTTTT.

This chain links TRBV7-3 with TRBJ2-4; a possible D gene is TRBD2 (5 bases). The V and J ends lost 9 bases and 0 bases respectively, with 6 bases between them. Germline-derived CDR1 and CDR2 are SGHTA and FQGTGA. The CDR3 spans 12 residues. CDR3 bases: TGTGCCAGGAGGGTAGCCAAAAACATTCAGTACTTC. It is translated as CARRVAKNIQYF. Based on the CDR3 plus reference TRBV7-3 and TRBJ2-4, the full variable domain is GAGVSQTPSNKVTEKGKYVELRCDPISGHTALYWYRQSLGQGPEFLIYFQGTGAADDSGLPNDRFFAVRPEGSVSTLKIQRTERGDSAVYLCARRVAKNIQYFGAGTRLSVL.

This clonotype was seen ten or more times. The rearrangement links TRBV7-2 to TRBJ2-7, with 10 bases identical to TRBD2. The CDR3 loop spans 14 amino acids. With V trimmed by 5 bases and J by 3 bases, 4 bases remained unmatched. Germline CDR1 is SGHTA and CDR2 is FQGNSA. Here the CDR3 reads CASSRSSGSYEQYF. The DNA for the CDR3 is TGTGCCAGCAGCCGGTCTAGCGGGAGCTACGAGCAGTACTTC.

This clonotype was detected only a few times. The chain joins TRBV27 to TRBJ2-3, with a weak D call TRBD1 (6 bases). CDR3 length equals 15 residues. Germline loops: CDR1 MNHEY, CDR2 SMNVEV (reference sequence). Trimming removed 2 bases from V and 5 bases from J, with 14 bases in between. This CDR3 is CASSLSREGVDTQYF. DNA for the CDR3: TGTGCCAGCAGTTTAAGTAGAGAGGGGGTAGATACGCAGTATTTT.

This chain links TRBV2 with TRBJ1-1; 11 bases agree with TRBD1. V gave up 6 bases and J gave up 11 bases; unmatched junction bases: 5. Germline V lookup: CDR1 SNHLY, CDR2 FYNNEI. The CDR3 loop spans 12 amino acids. This CDR3 reads CASSWGQGEAFF. The CDR3 DNA sequence: TGTGCCAGCAGCTGGGGACAGGGGGAGGCTTTCTTT.

The V gene is TRBV7-9, the J gene TRBJ1-6; the D gene is possibly TRBD1 (5 bases). This CDR3 comprises 17 residues. The germline gives CDR1 SEHNR, CDR2 FQNEAQ (reference sequence). Trimming left V 6 bases short and J 0 bases short, with 15 bases between. This CDR3 reads CASSLTALSSYNSPLHF. The CDR3, as DNA: TGTGCCAGCAGTCTGACAGCCCTAAGCTCCTATAATTCACCCCTCCACTTT.

The chain has TRBV7-8 and TRBJ2-3; 8 bases agree with TRBD1. Per the germline V gene, CDR1 is SGHVS and CDR2 is FQNEAQ. This CDR3 has 12 amino acids. V shed 4 bases, J shed 14 bases, and the junction held 8 bases outside the gene matches. The CDR3 loop reads CASSSSGGALYF. In DNA, the CDR3 is TGTGCCAGCAGCTCATCAGGGGGCGCGTTGTATTTT.

The J gene is TRBJ2-5, the V gene TRBV20-1; the D gene is possibly TRBD1 (6 bases). The CDR3 consists of 12 residues. V lost 3 bases and J 11 bases, leaving 16 bases between the germline ends. The V gene's germline CDR1 is DFQATT and CDR2 SNEGSKA (reference sequence). CDR3 region: CSARVTGAHQYF. DNA of the CDR3: TGCAGTGCTAGGGTGACAGGCGCTCATCAGTACTTC.

The V call is TRBV20-1, the J call TRBJ1-1; D is possibly TRBD1 (5 bases). V was pared by 3 bases and J by 2 bases, with 10 bases between. Per germline, CDR1 DFQATT and CDR2 SNEGSKA (reference sequence). The CDR3 covers 13 residues. The CDR3 DNA sequence: TGCAGTGCTAGGCAGGGAACAAACACTGAAGCTTTCTTT. It specifies CSARQGTNTEAFF.

The rearrangement links TRBV4-1 to TRBJ1-6, with D unclear. The V end lost 0 bases, the J end lost 0 bases, and 9 bases lay between the germline ends. The CDR3 extends over 17 amino acids. Germline V gives CDR1 MGHRA, CDR2 YSYEKL. CDR3 bases: TGCGCCAGCAGCCAAGATCGGTGGAACTCCTATAATTCACCCCTCCACTTT. It encodes CASSQDRWNSYNSPLHF.

The CDR3 region is CASGHRRLEDETQYF. The CDR3, as DNA: TGTGCCAGTGGTCACAGGAGACTAGAGGACGAGACCCAGTACTTC. V is TRBV7-8 and J is TRBJ2-5; TRBD2 is a possible D gene (6 bases). The CDR3 runs to 15 residues. Per the germline V gene, CDR1 is SGHVS and CDR2 is FQNEAQ. V shed 9 bases and J shed 5 bases, with 22 bases lying between them.

This clonotype was picked up a small number of times. The chain couples TRBV2 to TRBJ2-1; TRBD2 agrees at 9 bases. The CDR3 totals 18 residues. Germline trimming cut 3 bases from V and 1 base from J; bases unmatched to any gene: 10. CDR1 SNHLY and CDR2 FYNNEI come from the germline V gene. The CDR3 nucleotides are TGTGCCAGCAGTGACCTGGCTAGCGGGGCCACTTCCTACAATGAGCAGTTCTTC. Translation: CASSDLASGATSYNEQFF.

This clonotype appeared many times. The V and J genes are TRBV4-1 and TRBJ2-1; D possibly corresponds to TRBD1 (6 bases). V dropped 7 bases and J dropped 5 bases, with 15 bases sitting between them. Germline V gene sequence: CDR1 MGHRA, CDR2 YSYEKL. The CDR3 is 14 amino acids. The CDR3: CASNREGGNNEQFF. The CDR3 region has the DNA TGCGCCAGCAACCGGGAAGGGGGTAACAATGAGCAGTTCTTC.

This clonotype was counted only a few times. The V and J genes are TRBV12-3 or TRBV12-4 and TRBJ2-2; possible D gene TRBD2, 5 bases. Trimming removed 1 base at V and 3 bases at J, with 12 bases between. The CDR3 has 16 amino acids. CDR3: CASSLGEQIHTGELFF. The CDR3 DNA sequence: TGTGCCAGCAGTTTAGGGGAGCAGATACACACCGGGGAGCTGTTTTTT.